Below, 2 T cell receptor beta chains from the same sample are listed, as sequenced in a study of blood T cell repertoires in COVID-19. Clones were read by immunoSEQ multiplex PCR, and TCRdb kept only the in-frame ones, dropping some. Of over 70,000 clones listed, about 89% are singletons. Material: peripheral blood. These receptors came from a man over 45 with COVID-19, enrolled during active disease.

This clone was found a few times. The chain couples TRBV9 to TRBJ2-1; D perhaps matches TRBD2 (5 bases). V shed 0 bases and J shed 7 bases, with 14 bases lying between them. Germline values: CDR1 SGDLS, CDR2 YYNGEE. This CDR3 has 15 amino acids. CDR3 nucleotides: TGTGCCAGCAGCGTAGGTGTTAGCGTCGGAAATGAGCAGTTCTTC. Its protein is CASSVGVSVGNEQFF.

The CDR3: CASSIMLAGDTQYF. CDR3 sequence (DNA): TGTGCCAGTAGTATAATGCTAGCGGGAGATACGCAGTATTTT. The chain joins TRBV19 to TRBJ2-3; 8 bases align to TRBD2. J gave up 5 bases and V 2 bases, and 3 bases lay outside the gene matches. The CDR3 runs 14 residues. Looked up from germline, CDR1 is LNHDA and CDR2 is SQIVND (reference sequence).